One and the same sample provided the 14 T cell receptor beta chains below, sequenced in a study of molecular identifiers for immune sequencing clone quantification. Via MiXCR, TCRdb re-called the PCR reads, giving one row per CDR3 protein. The data contain roughly 300,000 distinct CDR3 sequences, roughly a quarter of them singletons. The sequenced sample was naive CD8+ T cells from blood, with Jurkat cell RNA spiked in. Subset given: FACS-sorted CD8+CD4-CCR7+CD45RA+ naive T cells. The source of these receptors is a human donor in good health. Some libraries in this study had Jurkat cell RNA spiked in.

This clonotype was found many times. The V call is TRBV28, the J call TRBJ1-5, with a weak D call TRBD1 (5 bases). Per the germline V gene, CDR1 is MDHEN and CDR2 is SYDVKM. The CDR3 consists of 13 residues. V gave up 8 bases and J gave up 3 bases, with 11 bases separating them. The CDR3 coding sequence is TGTGCCAGCGGGGCTAACAACAATCAGCCCCAGCATTTT. Protein product: CASGANNNQPQHF.

In the case of this clonotype: At one end, the junction sequence differs from germline, possibly due to a read error. The V call is TRBV2, the J call TRBJ1-1; tentatively, D is TRBD1 (6 bases). The V gene's germline CDR1 is SNHLY and CDR2 FYNNEI. The CDR3 consists of 16 residues. The CDR3 DNA reads TGTGCCAGCAGTGAAGAAGAGGGGGATATGAACTCTGAAGCTTTCTTT. Translated, it gives CASSEEEGDMNSEAFF.

This clonotype showed up many times. The genes are TRBV6-5 and TRBJ1-5; D is uncertain. This CDR3 contains 13 residues. In germline, CDR1 is MNHEY, CDR2 SVGAGI. The V end lost 3 bases, the J end lost 3 bases, and 6 bases lay between the germline ends. DNA of the CDR3: TGTGCCAGCAGTTATGATCCCAATCAGCCCCAGCATTTT. Translated, it gives CASSYDPNQPQHF.

This clonotype has at least ten counts. The chain recombines TRBV13 with TRBJ2-7; maybe TRBD1 (5 bases). This CDR3 is built from 13 residues. CDR1 PRHDT and CDR2 FYEKMQ come from the germline V gene (reference sequence). The V gene lost 1 base and the J gene lost 9 bases, with 13 bases spanning the gap. CDR3 sequence: CASSLEGLRGQYF. The CDR3 bases are TGTGCCAGCAGCTTAGAGGGGCTACGAGGGCAGTACTTC.

V usage is TRBV25-1 and J usage is TRBJ2-5, with D possibly matching TRBD2 (7 bases). From germline, CDR1 is MGHDK and CDR2 SYGVNS. Trimming stripped 3 bases from V and 5 bases from J, with 13 bases between. The CDR3 spans 14 residues. The CDR3 region has the DNA TGTGCCAGCAGTGACGGGGGGCGAGGGGAGACCCAGTACTTC. As protein: CASSDGGRGETQYF.

This clonotype has only one observation. A much larger clonotype is one base distant, so this may be a read error. V gene TRBV6-9 combines with J gene TRBJ1-2, with D perhaps TRBD1 (6 bases). The CDR3 runs 14 residues. CDR1 is MNHGY and CDR2 is SVAAGI in the germline V gene. Deletions cut 8 bases from V and 4 bases from J, with 17 bases between. The CDR3 is CASDGQPASYGYTF. The CDR3 DNA reads TGTGCCAGCGATGGACAGCCAGCTAGCTATGGCTACACCTTC.

Turning to this clonotype: This may be a read error, as it is one base from a much larger clone. V usage is TRBV4-1 and J usage is TRBJ2-3; a weak D match, TRBD2 (5 bases). CDR1 and CDR2 (germline): MGHRA, YSYEKL. The CDR3 totals 16 residues. CDR3 in amino acids: CASSQDPGRITATQYF. CDR3 in DNA: TGCGCCAGCAGCCAGGACCCTGGGAGAATTACAGCTACGCAGTATTTT.

Concerning this clonotype: Just one base apart from a much larger clone, this may be a read error. The V gene is TRBV7-2, the J gene TRBJ1-2; no firm D call. This CDR3 region has 13 residues. Germline CDR1 is SGHTA and CDR2 is FQGNSA. This chain's CDR3 is CASSLEVYEGCTF. The CDR3 nucleotides read TGTGCCAGCAGCTTAGAAGTCTATGAAGGCTGCACCTTC. Drawing the rest from reference TRBV7-2 and TRBJ1-2, the complete variable domain is GAGVSQSPSNKVTEKGKDVELRCDPISGHTALYWYRQSLGQGLEFLIYFQGNSAPDKSGLPSDRFSAERTGGSVSTLTIQRTQQEDSAVYLCASSLEVYEGCTFGSGTRLTVV.

This clonotype showed up many times. This chain links TRBV27 with TRBJ2-7; D tentatively reads TRBD1 or TRBD2 (7 bases each). Germline V gives CDR1 MNHEY, CDR2 SMNVEV (reference sequence). V lost 3 bases and J 3 bases, leaving 18 bases between the germline ends. The CDR3 totals 16 residues. The CDR3 DNA reads TGTGCCAGCAGTTTGCTCGGGACAGCGGGGTTCTACGAGCAGTACTTC. It yields the protein CASSLLGTAGFYEQYF.

This clonotype was observed a few times. This sequence joins TRBV12-3 or TRBV12-4 and TRBJ1-2; TRBD1 might be the D (5 bases). The CDR3 runs to 14 residues. V lost 5 bases to trimming and J lost 4 bases, with 14 bases between them. CDR3 bases: TGTGCCAGCAGTAAAGATGTAGACAGCTATGGCTACACCTTC. Translating gives CASSKDVDSYGYTF.

The chain carries TRBV6-2 or TRBV6-3 and TRBJ2-7; D gene ambiguous. The CDR3 has 12 amino acids. Trimming cost V 5 bases and J 7 bases, with 12 bases left between them. Germline V gives CDR1 MNHEY, CDR2 SVGEGT. The CDR3 DNA reads as TGTGCCAGCAGTAACGATGTGGGTGAGCAGTACTTC. Protein product: CASSNDVGEQYF.

J is TRBJ2-7 and V is TRBV12-5, with 8 bases fitting TRBD1. Germline V gene lookup returns CDR1 LGHNT and CDR2 FRNRAP. Trimming at V came to 3 bases and at J to 6 bases, leaving 10 bases not matched to a gene. The CDR3 has 15 amino acids. CDR3 sequence reads: CASGFAGQGNSEQYF. DNA for the CDR3: TGTGCTAGTGGTTTTGCTGGACAGGGAAACTCCGAGCAGTACTTC.

This clonotype was counted ten times or more. The genes are TRBV5-1 and TRBJ2-7; 7 nucleotides match TRBD1. The CDR3 consists of 13 residues. V lost 6 bases to trimming and J lost 6 bases; unmatched junction nucleotides: 9. Germline V gives CDR1 SGHRS, CDR2 YFSETQ. CDR3 protein: CASTGQLKAEQYF. DNA for the CDR3: TGCGCCAGCACGGGACAGCTTAAGGCCGAGCAGTACTTC.

This clonotype has more than one count but fewer than ten. The rearrangement uses TRBV11-2 and TRBJ1-1; D unclear. V was clipped by 1 base and J by 5 bases, with 17 bases between them. The CDR3 loop spans 16 amino acids. Germline CDR1 reads SGHAT; CDR2 reads FQNNGV. The CDR3 sequence: CASSLVMRGGETEAFF. CDR3 in DNA: TGTGCCAGCAGCTTAGTAATGCGGGGTGGAGAGACTGAAGCTTTCTTT.